These T cell receptor beta chains were read from a single sample in a study of cytomegalovirus exposure and HLA in healthy donors. Clones were read by immunoSEQ multiplex PCR, and TCRdb kept only the in-frame ones, dropping some. The table lists some 140,000 clones, 70% to 85% of them singletons, with 30% in the top ten. Sequencing was performed on PBMCs. Every receptor here comes from a man aged 25 to 40 in good health and CMV-seropositive. Both conserved end residues are part of each CDR3. Each record gives: CDR3 protein, CDR3 DNA, V gene, D gene, clone size, J gene. The D gene is left open where the match is weak. Rows may omit the clone size; those that give it use once, few, many or a size class.

CDR3aa: CSVVVGGYEQYF
CDR3nt: TGCAGCGTTGTGGTAGGGGGCTACGAGCAGTACTTC
v_gene: TRBV29-1
d_gene: .
abundance: .
j_gene: TRBJ2-7

CDR3aa: CASSSTGTGDEKLFF
CDR3nt: TGTGCCAGCAGTTCCACCGGGACAGGCGATGAAAAACTGTTTTTT
v_gene: TRBV6-1
d_gene: TRBD1
abundance: .
j_gene: TRBJ1-4

CDR3aa: CASSQTSGGAYDTQYF
CDR3nt: TGTGCCAGCAGCCAAACTAGCGGGGGGGCCTATGATACGCAGTATTTT
v_gene: TRBV11-2
d_gene: TRBD2
abundance: .
j_gene: TRBJ2-3

CDR3aa: CATSRGQGWDGYTF
CDR3nt: TGTGCCACCAGCAGGGGACAGGGCTGGGATGGCTACACCTTC
v_gene: TRBV15
d_gene: TRBD1
abundance: .
j_gene: TRBJ1-2

CDR3aa: CASRASGSITYEQYF
CDR3nt: TGTGCCAGCAGGGCTAGCGGGAGTATCACCTACGAGCAGTACTTC
v_gene: TRBV6-1
d_gene: TRBD2
abundance: many
j_gene: TRBJ2-7

CDR3aa: CASRLDTEYGYTF
CDR3nt: TGTGCCAGCAGGCTCGACACAGAATATGGCTACACCTTC
v_gene: TRBV6-5
d_gene: .
abundance: .
j_gene: TRBJ1-2

CDR3aa: CASTPGQGAFGGYTF
CDR3nt: TGTGCCAGCACCCCGGGACAGGGGGCATTTGGTGGCTACACCTTC
v_gene: TRBV6-1
d_gene: TRBD1
abundance: few
j_gene: TRBJ1-2

CDR3aa: CASSLGLAGYTQYF
CDR3nt: TGTGCCAGCAGCTTAGGACTAGCGGGATATACGCAGTATTTT
v_gene: TRBV11-2
d_gene: TRBD2
abundance: .
j_gene: TRBJ2-3

CDR3aa: CASSLVASGGAWEQFF
CDR3nt: TGCGCCAGCAGCTTGGTGGCTAGCGGGGGGGCATGGGAGCAGTTCTTC
v_gene: TRBV5-1
d_gene: TRBD2
abundance: .
j_gene: TRBJ2-1

CDR3aa: CASRTRTGITYNEQFF
CDR3nt: TGTGCCAGCCGTACCAGGACAGGTATAACCTACAATGAGCAGTTCTTC
v_gene: TRBV27
d_gene: TRBD1
abundance: .
j_gene: TRBJ2-1

CDR3aa: CASSAYPGTGAGNTIYF
CDR3nt: TGTGCCAGCAGCGCGTATCCCGGGACAGGGGCTGGAAACACCATATATTTT
v_gene: TRBV9
d_gene: TRBD1
abundance: .
j_gene: TRBJ1-3

CDR3aa: CASSLGAGGGETQYF
CDR3nt: TGTGCCAGCAGCTTAGGAGCGGGGGGGGGAGAGACCCAGTACTTC
v_gene: TRBV11-3
d_gene: TRBD2
abundance: .
j_gene: TRBJ2-5

CDR3aa: CASSLGNPSSVGYTF
CDR3nt: TGTGCCAGCAGCTTGGGGAACCCTAGTTCAGTCGGCTACACCTTC
v_gene: TRBV5-4
d_gene: .
abundance: many
j_gene: TRBJ1-2

CDR3aa: CASSLPTWGQESTDTQYF
CDR3nt: TGTGCCAGCAGCTTACCTACATGGGGACAAGAGAGCACAGATACGCAGTATTTT
v_gene: TRBV7-9
d_gene: .
abundance: many
j_gene: TRBJ2-3

CDR3aa: CTSSQDRQASQETQYF
CDR3nt: TGCACCAGCAGCCAAGATAGGCAGGCCTCTCAAGAGACCCAGTACTTC
v_gene: TRBV1
d_gene: .
abundance: .
j_gene: TRBJ2-5

CDR3aa: CASSLGGARFGETQYF
CDR3nt: TGCGCCAGCAGCTTGGGGGGCGCACGTTTTGGAGAGACCCAGTACTTC
v_gene: TRBV5-1
d_gene: .
abundance: .
j_gene: TRBJ2-5

CDR3aa: CASSLEGRPTDTQYF
CDR3nt: TGTGCCAGCAGCTTAGAGGGGCGCCCCACAGATACGCAGTATTTT
v_gene: TRBV7-9
d_gene: .
abundance: .
j_gene: TRBJ2-3

CDR3aa: CASSTDVVATNEKLFF
CDR3nt: TGTGCCAGCTCCACAGACGTAGTTGCAACTAATGAAAAACTGTTTTTT
v_gene: TRBV7-2
d_gene: .
abundance: .
j_gene: TRBJ1-4

CDR3aa: CASSRGTGGDQPQHF
CDR3nt: TGTGCCAGCAGCCGCGGGACAGGAGGGGATCAGCCCCAGCATTTT
v_gene: TRBV7-6
d_gene: TRBD1
abundance: .
j_gene: TRBJ1-5

CDR3aa: CASSDQIGQPQHF
CDR3nt: TGTGCCAGCAGTGACCAGATTGGTCAGCCCCAGCATTTT
v_gene: TRBV6-4
d_gene: .
abundance: .
j_gene: TRBJ1-5

CDR3aa: CASSPGQNYGYTF
CDR3nt: TGCGCCAGCAGCCCGGGACAGAACTATGGCTACACCTTC
v_gene: TRBV5-1
d_gene: TRBD1
abundance: .
j_gene: TRBJ1-2

CDR3aa: CASSSKQGPFNQPQHF
CDR3nt: TGTGCCAGCAGCTCAAAACAGGGCCCGTTCAATCAGCCCCAGCATTTT
v_gene: TRBV25-1
d_gene: .
abundance: .
j_gene: TRBJ1-5

CDR3aa: CASRTGGNQPQHF
CDR3nt: TGTGCCAGCAGGACAGGGGGCAATCAGCCCCAGCATTTT
v_gene: TRBV6-5
d_gene: TRBD1
abundance: few
j_gene: TRBJ1-5

CDR3aa: CASSPLAGTTDTQYF
CDR3nt: TGTGCCAGCTCACCTTTAGCGGGGACCACAGATACGCAGTATTTT
v_gene: TRBV18
d_gene: TRBD2
abundance: .
j_gene: TRBJ2-3

CDR3aa: CASSSGLAVLTDTQYF
CDR3nt: TGCGCCAGCAGCTCTGGACTAGCGGTTCTCACAGATACGCAGTATTTT
v_gene: TRBV5-1
d_gene: TRBD2
abundance: .
j_gene: TRBJ2-3

CDR3aa: CASSTDLTEAFF
CDR3nt: TGTGCCAGCTCAACCGACTTGACTGAAGCTTTCTTT
v_gene: TRBV18
d_gene: .
abundance: .
j_gene: TRBJ1-1

CDR3aa: CASRRTSGAYEQYF
CDR3nt: TGTGCCAGCAGACGGACTAGCGGTGCCTACGAGCAGTACTTC
v_gene: TRBV2
d_gene: TRBD2
abundance: .
j_gene: TRBJ2-7

CDR3aa: CATSRGQGILNTEAFF
CDR3nt: TGTGCCACCAGCAGGGGACAGGGGATACTTAACACTGAAGCTTTCTTT
v_gene: TRBV15
d_gene: TRBD1
abundance: .
j_gene: TRBJ1-1

CDR3aa: CASSLSYGTAAYEQYF
CDR3nt: TGTGCCAGCAGTTTATCGTATGGGACAGCTGCCTACGAGCAGTACTTC
v_gene: TRBV27
d_gene: TRBD1
abundance: .
j_gene: TRBJ2-7

CDR3aa: CASSPAGAAYEQYF
CDR3nt: TGTGCCAGTAGCCCCGCAGGGGCAGCGTACGAGCAGTACTTC
v_gene: TRBV19
d_gene: .
abundance: .
j_gene: TRBJ2-7

CDR3aa: CASSMSSYNEQFF
CDR3nt: TGTGCCAGTAGTATGAGCTCCTACAATGAGCAGTTCTTC
v_gene: TRBV19
d_gene: .
abundance: .
j_gene: TRBJ2-1

CDR3aa: CASSPLKGQGPGGSEQYF
CDR3nt: TGCGCCAGCAGCCCCTTGAAAGGACAGGGCCCGGGCGGAAGCGAGCAGTACTTC
v_gene: TRBV4-1
d_gene: TRBD1
abundance: .
j_gene: TRBJ2-7

CDR3aa: CASSEGVGGAYTQYF
CDR3nt: TGTGCCAGCAGTGAAGGGGTCGGGGGGGCATATACGCAGTATTTT
v_gene: TRBV25-1
d_gene: TRBD2
abundance: .
j_gene: TRBJ2-3

CDR3aa: CASSSQQGTVTGELFF
CDR3nt: TGTGCCAGCAGCTCGCAACAGGGGACGGTCACCGGGGAGCTGTTTTTT
v_gene: TRBV5-4
d_gene: TRBD1
abundance: .
j_gene: TRBJ2-2

CDR3aa: CASSYSRQGRTEAFF
CDR3nt: TGTGCCAGCAGTTACTCGAGACAGGGAAGGACTGAAGCTTTCTTT
v_gene: TRBV6-5
d_gene: TRBD1
abundance: .
j_gene: TRBJ1-1

CDR3aa: CASSTRTGGRETQYF
CDR3nt: TGTGCCAGTAGTACTCGGACAGGGGGCCGGGAGACCCAGTACTTC
v_gene: TRBV19
d_gene: TRBD1
abundance: .
j_gene: TRBJ2-5

CDR3aa: CASSLAGTGEHYEQYF
CDR3nt: TGTGCCAGCAGCTTGGCCGGGACAGGGGAACACTACGAGCAGTACTTC
v_gene: TRBV7-2
d_gene: TRBD1
abundance: .
j_gene: TRBJ2-7

CDR3aa: CASSPRTGNIQYF
CDR3nt: TGTGCCAGCAGTCCCCGGACAGGGAACATTCAGTACTTC
v_gene: TRBV2
d_gene: TRBD1
abundance: few
j_gene: TRBJ2-4